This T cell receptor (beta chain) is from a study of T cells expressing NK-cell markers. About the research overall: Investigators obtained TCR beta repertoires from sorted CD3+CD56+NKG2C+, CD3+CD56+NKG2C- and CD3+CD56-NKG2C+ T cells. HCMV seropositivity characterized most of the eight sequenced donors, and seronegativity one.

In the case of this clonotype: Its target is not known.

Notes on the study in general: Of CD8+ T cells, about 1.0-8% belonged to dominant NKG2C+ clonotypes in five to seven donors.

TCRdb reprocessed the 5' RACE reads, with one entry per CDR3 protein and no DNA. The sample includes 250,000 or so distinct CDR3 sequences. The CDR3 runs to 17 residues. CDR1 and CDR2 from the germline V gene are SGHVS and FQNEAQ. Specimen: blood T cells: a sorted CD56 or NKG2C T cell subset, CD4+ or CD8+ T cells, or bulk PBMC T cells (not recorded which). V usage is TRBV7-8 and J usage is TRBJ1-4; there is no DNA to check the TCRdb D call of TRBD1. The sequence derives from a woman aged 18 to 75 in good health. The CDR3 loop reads CASSLIVLGQGGEKLFF.